The T cell receptor (beta chain) under discussion was sequenced for a study of T cells in Graves' hyperthyroidism and ophthalmopathy. Study findings and constraints: The blood repertoire included most of the expanded thyroid clonotypes above 0.001.

This CDR3 comprises 14 residues. Trimming shortened V by 1 base and J by 3 bases, and 7 bases separated the two germline ends. Germline V gives CDR1 SEHNR, CDR2 FQNEAQ (reference sequence). This clonotype was counted ten times or more. Its target is unknown. TCR beta CDR3 region amplification was performed from RNA transcripts. Researchers ran a first-round RT-PCR on the TCR CDR3 using the HTBI primer set. TCRdb re-called the multiplex PCR reads through MiXCR, storing one row per CDR3 protein. The sample contains about 590,000 distinct CDR3 sequences, around 16% of which appear only once. The receptor's source is a woman aged 25 to 45 with Graves' hyperthyroidism. The sample taken for sequencing was blood. The chain recombines TRBV7-9 with TRBJ1-5; tentatively, D is TRBD1 (5 bases). CDR3 loop: CASSLDGANQPQHF. As DNA, the CDR3 is TGTGCCAGCAGCTTAGATGGGGCCAATCAGCCCCAGCATTTT.